These 11 T cell receptor beta chains share one sample of origin, sequenced in a study of long-term antiretroviral therapy in people with HIV. It was version v3.0 of the immunoSEQ assay that was run at survey level. Sequencing used immunoSEQ multiplex PCR; TCRdb keeps in-frame clones, though not all of them. The sample lists 35,000 to 40,000 clones; 82% were seen once. The sample was unsorted PBMCs, taken 0.3 years after starting antiretroviral therapy. Source of these receptors: a man aged 18 to 30 with HIV.

The chain joins TRBV30 to TRBJ1-2; D ambiguous. This CDR3 is built from 12 residues. Germline CDR1 is GTSNPN and CDR2 is SVGIG (reference sequence). Trimming stripped 2 bases from V and 7 bases from J, with 11 bases between. CDR3 DNA: TGTGCCTGGAGTCCACAGCCCGTTGGCTACACCTTC. The encoded protein is CAWSPQPVGYTF.

The chain joins TRBV30 to TRBJ1-2; 7 nucleotides line up with TRBD1. Germline V lookup: CDR1 GTSNPN, CDR2 SVGIG (reference sequence). This CDR3 has 13 residues. The V and J ends lost 5 bases and 0 bases, in that order; junction bases with no gene match: 3. CDR3 sequence (DNA): TGTGCCTGGGGACAGGAGACTAACTATGGCTACACCTTC. This sequence encodes CAWGQETNYGYTF.

Comment on this clone: Relative to the germline gene, one junction end is altered; a read error may explain this. This sequence joins TRBV7-7 and TRBJ2-5, with D unclear. This CDR3 has 13 residues. Germline V CDR1 and CDR2: SSHAT, FNYEAQ (reference sequence). The CDR3 loop reads CASSQDRHQAQYF. DNA of the CDR3: TGTGCTAGCAGCCAGGACCGCCATCAGGCCCAGTACTTC.

The chain links TRBV5-5 to TRBJ1-2, with 9 bases aligning to TRBD1. With 4 bases clipped from V and 2 bases from J, the junction kept 6 bases outside the gene matches. The CDR3 has 15 amino acids. Germline assignment: CDR1 SGHKS and CDR2 YYEKEE (reference sequence). CDR3 in amino acids: CASSVPGQGNYGYTF. As DNA, the CDR3 is TGTGCCAGCAGCGTGCCGGGACAGGGCAACTATGGCTACACCTTC.

This clone was detected a few times. The gene calls are TRBV6-5 and TRBJ1-2, with 10 bases aligning to TRBD1. CDR1 and CDR2 (germline): MNHEY, SVGAGI. The length of the CDR3 is 13 residues. V dropped 6 bases and J dropped 4; count of bases not matched to a gene: 2. Here the CDR3 DNA reads TGTGCCAGCAGGCGGGACAGGGGCTATGGCTACACCTTC. Its translation is CASRRDRGYGYTF.

The genes are TRBV19 and TRBJ1-3; D remains ambiguous. This CDR3 has 13 amino acids. CDR1 is LNHDA, CDR2 SQIVND, per germline (reference sequence). V lost 9 bases to trimming and J lost 0 bases, with 9 bases between them. The CDR3 spells CASSGLSGNTIYF. CDR3 nucleotide sequence: TGTGCCAGCTCGGGCCTCTCTGGAAACACCATATATTTT. Full variable domain (rest looked up from reference TRBV19 and TRBJ1-3): DGGITQSPKYLFRKEGQNVTLSCEQNLNHDAMYWYRQDPGQGLRLIYYSQIVNDFQKGDIAEGYSVSREKKESFPLTVTSAQKNPTAFYLCASSGLSGNTIYFGEGSWLTVV.

V and J are TRBV4-1 and TRBJ2-2, with D unclear. Germline assignment: CDR1 MGHRA and CDR2 YSYEKL. CDR3 length equals 14 residues. Between the trimmed V and J ends, which lost 3 bases and 0 bases, there was a span of 5 bases. CDR3 nucleotide sequence: TGCGCCAGCAGCCAGGCCCCGAACACCGGGGAGCTGTTTTTT. The encoded protein is CASSQAPNTGELFF.

This sequence joins TRBV9 and TRBJ2-5; 9 bases align to TRBD1. J was trimmed by 5 bases and V by 4 bases; bases with no gene match: 6. Germline loops: CDR1 SGDLS, CDR2 YYNGEE. The CDR3 contains 14 residues. Here the CDR3 reads CASSSGQGQETQYF. The CDR3 DNA reads TGTGCCAGCAGCTCGGGACAGGGTCAGGAGACCCAGTACTTC. Filled out from reference TRBV9 and TRBJ2-5, the complete variable domain reads DSGVTQTPKHLITATGQRVTLRCSPRSGDLSVYWYQQSLDQGLQFLIQYYNGEERAKGNILERFSAQQFPDLHSELNLSSLELGDSALYFCASSSGQGQETQYFGPGTRLLVL.

The gene calls are TRBV15 and TRBJ1-2; D is ambiguous. The CDR3 loop spans 11 amino acids. The V gene's germline CDR1 is LNHNV and CDR2 YYDKDF (reference sequence). V shed 3 bases and J shed 3 bases, with 2 bases lying between them. The CDR3 DNA reads as TGTGCCACCAGCAGTTACTATGGCTACACCTTC. Translation gives CATSSYYGYTF.

The chain joins TRBV7-2 to TRBJ2-3; D is ambiguous. Germline values: CDR1 SGHTA, CDR2 FQGNSA. Trimming pared 8 bases from V and 6 bases from J, leaving 9 bases between. CDR3 length: 11 amino acids. CDR3 region: CASALGDTQYF. The CDR3 region has the DNA TGTGCCAGCGCCCTAGGGGATACGCAGTATTTT.

The chain uses TRBV7-9 and TRBJ2-1; no definite D call. This CDR3 is 11 amino acids long. The ends were cut back, 2 bases at V and 7 bases at J, with 3 bases in the middle. Germline V CDR1 and CDR2: SEHNR, FQNEAQ (reference sequence). The CDR3 spells CASSLRNEQFF. CDR3 sequence (DNA): TGTGCCAGCAGCTTAAGGAATGAGCAGTTCTTC.